This is a list of T cell receptor beta chains from one sample in a study of blood T cell repertoires in COVID-19. The table came from immunoSEQ multiplex PCR; TCRdb's copy has only in-frame clones and leaves some out. The sample consists of approximately 160,000 clones, about 81% of them appearing once. The specimen was peripheral blood. Every receptor here comes from a man aged 60-69 years with active or convalescent COVID-19. Each CDR3 is given with its conserved first and last residue. D genes are given only for firm matches. Part of the rows lack a size; the others show once, few, many or a class for expanded clones.

NA TRBJ1-4 TRBV5-1 TRBD1 TGCGCCAGCAGCGCCGGGACAGCGAATGAAAAACTGTTTTTT CASSAGTANEKLFF
NA TRBJ2-7 TRBV6-5 NA TGTGCCAGCAGCCTAAGTCCCGGAGTCTCCTACGAGCAGTACTTC CASSLSPGVSYEQYF
NA TRBJ1-5 TRBV28 TRBD1 TGTGCCAGCAGGGGGACAGGGTCGAGTCAGCCCCAGCATTTT CASRGTGSSQPQHF
NA TRBJ2-7 TRBV7-8 TRBD1 TGTGCCAGCAGCCCATTCGGACAGGGGGTTGTGAACGAGCAGTACTTC CASSPFGQGVVNEQYF
NA TRBJ2-7 TRBV6-5 NA TGTGCCAGCCACAAGGCCAGGGAGGTGTACGAGCAGTACTTC CASHKAREVYEQYF
NA TRBJ1-1 TRBV2 NA TGTGCCAGCAGTGAGGCTGGACAAAGTATATTTTTCTTT CASSEAGQSIFFF
NA TRBJ2-7 TRBV28 NA TGTGCCAGCAGTTTTGTTAGTCCCTACGAGCAGTACTTC CASSFVSPYEQYF
NA TRBJ1-2 TRBV19 NA TGTGCCACTGGGGAGGGGCGAGGCTATGGCTACACCTTC CATGEGRGYGYTF
NA TRBJ2-1 TRBV4-1 TRBD2 TGCGCCAGCAGCTACAGAGGGACTAGCGGGAACTATGAGCAGTTCTTC CASSYRGTSGNYEQFF
few TRBJ2-7 TRBV10-3 NA TGTGCCATCAGTGAGCTTGGGGGGTCCTACGAGCAGTACTTC CAISELGGSYEQYF
NA TRBJ2-2 TRBV6-5 NA TGTGCCAGCAGCAACGCTGGAGGGACTTCGGCGGAGCTGTTTTTT CASSNAGGTSAELFF
NA TRBJ1-3 TRBV29-1 NA TGCAGCGTTGAAGCAGACTCCTCTGGAAACACCATATATTTT CSVEADSSGNTIYF
few TRBJ2-1 TRBV27 NA TGTGCCAGCAGCCCGACTAGTCCCAATGAGCAGTTCTTC CASSPTSPNEQFF